One and the same sample provided the 29 T cell receptor beta chains below, sequenced in a study of CD8 T cells in ankylosing spondylitis. In TCRdb, the 5' RACE reads were re-called with MiXCR into one record per CDR3 protein. Here the sample spans about 320,000 distinct CDR3 sequences, approximately 10% being singletons. Sample: blood, either unsorted or a sorted T cell fraction (not recorded which). The receptors originated from a female donor with ankylosing spondylitis or in good health (not recorded which).

This chain uses TRBV2 with TRBJ2-7; TRBD2 is a possible D gene (6 bases). Deletions cut 4 bases from V and 0 bases from J, with 10 bases between. The CDR3 contains 14 residues. Germline V gene sequence: CDR1 SNHLY, CDR2 FYNNEI. CDR3 sequence reads: CASSAGVSSYEQYF. In nucleotides, the CDR3 is TGTGCCAGCAGTGCGGGGGTTAGCTCCTACGAGCAGTACTTC.

The chain joins TRBV20-1 to TRBJ1-1; tentatively, D is TRBD1 (5 bases). Trimming cost V 2 bases and J 3 bases, with 19 bases left between them. The length of the CDR3 is 16 residues. The germline V gene encodes CDR1 DFQATT and CDR2 SNEGSKA (reference sequence). DNA of the CDR3: TGCAGTGCTAGAAGGAGTGCCAGGACGGGGGACACTGAAGCTTTCTTT. Translating gives CSARRSARTGDTEAFF.

The DNA of the CDR3 is TGTGCCAGCAGCTTAGTTTCGGTGGGGCCCACCTACAATGAGCAGTTCTTC. Its translation: CASSLVSVGPTYNEQFF. The V call is TRBV11-2, the J call TRBJ2-1; D may be TRBD1 (5 bases). V was trimmed by 1 base and J by 2 bases, leaving 15 bases between them. The CDR3 runs 17 residues. CDR1 and CDR2 from the germline V gene are SGHAT and FQNNGV.

This clonotype was seen at least ten times. The gene calls are TRBV15 and TRBJ1-1; D gene ambiguous. Deletions cut 0 bases from V and 5 bases from J, with 10 bases between. Germline V gives CDR1 LNHNV, CDR2 YYDKDF (reference sequence). The CDR3 extends over 14 amino acids. The CDR3 nucleotides are TGTGCCACCAGCAGAGACTCGACCCCTACTGAAGCTTTCTTT. Amino acid sequence: CATSRDSTPTEAFF.

This clonotype was counted at least ten times. J is TRBJ2-5 and V is TRBV28; weak D call: TRBD2 (6 bases). Per germline, CDR1 MDHEN and CDR2 SYDVKM. This CDR3 comprises 15 residues. Trimming stripped 3 bases from V and 3 bases from J, with 14 bases between. CDR3: CASSFVGGNKETQYF. CDR3 nucleotides: TGTGCCAGCAGTTTTGTGGGCGGGAACAAAGAGACCCAGTACTTC.

In this sample, this clonotype turned up many times. The CDR3 coding sequence is TGCAGCGTTGATAACTTGAGGGGACTGGAGACCCAGTACTTC. Translating it yields CSVDNLRGLETQYF. This chain joins TRBV29-1 and TRBJ2-5, with D perhaps matching TRBD2 (6 bases). Germline V lookup: CDR1 SQVTM, CDR2 ANQGSEA. This CDR3 comprises 14 residues. Between the trimmed V and J ends, which lost 3 bases and 5 bases, there was a span of 16 bases.

This clonotype was picked up many times. The chain has TRBV15 and TRBJ1-2; 9 bases are shared with TRBD1. Germline assignment: CDR1 LNHNV and CDR2 YYDKDF (reference sequence). The junction had 7 bases not matched to a gene; V was cut back by 8 bases and J by 6 bases. The CDR3 is 13 amino acids. The DNA of the CDR3 is TGTGCCACCTCCGGGACAGGGACCAATGGCTACACCTTC. Amino acid sequence: CATSGTGTNGYTF.

In its sample, this clonotype was seen many times. V and J are TRBV27 and TRBJ1-6, with a tentative D call TRBD1 (5 bases). V gave up 5 bases and J gave up 10 bases, with 21 bases separating them. Germline V lookup: CDR1 MNHEY, CDR2 SMNVEV (reference sequence). The CDR3 sequence is 16 residues long. In nucleotides, the CDR3 is TGTGCCAGCAGTCTCGCCCGGGAACGAGCAGGGTCACCCCTCCACTTT. Protein sequence: CASSLARERAGSPLHF.

There are many counts of this clonotype. The chain recombines TRBV12-3 or TRBV12-4 with TRBJ1-5; the D gene is possibly TRBD1 (6 bases). The CDR3 is 15 residues long. V lost 6 bases, J lost 3 bases, and 15 bases lay in between. The CDR3 is CASRPQGTLNQPQHF. The CDR3 bases are TGTGCCAGCAGGCCACAGGGAACCCTCAATCAGCCCCAGCATTTT.

This sequence joins TRBV9 and TRBJ2-5; 8 bases are a match to TRBD2. Germline CDR1 and CDR2: SGDLS and YYNGEE. The CDR3 extends over 15 amino acids. With 2 bases clipped from V and 0 bases from J, the junction kept 3 bases outside the gene matches. The CDR3 nucleotides read TGTGCCAGCAGCGTCACGGGGGGGTACCAAGAGACCCAGTACTTC. Translation: CASSVTGGYQETQYF.

The V and J genes are TRBV11-2 and TRBJ2-3, with a tentative D call TRBD1 (5 bases). The CDR3 spans 16 residues. The germline V gene has CDR1 SGHAT and CDR2 FQNNGV. The V end was cut by 1 base, the J end by 4 bases, with 15 bases between. The CDR3, as DNA: TGTGCCAGCAGCTTAGGACCTCTAAGGGGCCCAGATACGCAGTATTTT. This codes for CASSLGPLRGPDTQYF.

Notes on this clonotype: A much larger clone is a single base away; this may be a read error. The rearrangement joins TRBV5-1 to TRBJ2-2; a weak D match, TRBD2 (6 bases). CDR1 and CDR2 from the germline V gene are SGHRS and YFSETQ. The CDR3 consists of 15 residues. The CDR3 reads CAGSFQTSSTGELFF. The CDR3 region has the DNA TGCGCCGGCAGCTTCCAGACTAGTTCCACCGGGGAGCTGTTTTTT.

This clonotype was counted at least ten times. The chain links TRBV27 to TRBJ2-6; D remains unclear. V was trimmed by 9 bases and J by 1 base, leaving 7 bases between them. Germline CDR1 MNHEY, CDR2 SMNVEV (reference sequence). The CDR3 sequence is 13 residues long. The chain's CDR3 is CASSRSGANVLTF. In nucleotides, the CDR3 is TGTGCCAGTTCAAGATCTGGGGCCAACGTCCTGACTTTC.

This clonotype was detected only a few times. The chain couples TRBV12-3 or TRBV12-4 to TRBJ2-2; tentative D call: TRBD1 (5 bases). The CDR3 has 17 residues. The ends were cut back, 2 bases at V and 1 base at J, with 14 bases in the middle. CDR3 sequence (DNA): TGTGCCAGCAGTTTACGTGGCCCTAGGGGGAACACCGGGGAGCTGTTTTTT. Amino acid sequence: CASSLRGPRGNTGELFF.

This clonotype was found many times. The chain uses TRBV20-1 and TRBJ1-5; D perhaps matches TRBD1 (6 bases). The CDR3 runs 17 residues. CDR1 DFQATT and CDR2 SNEGSKA come from the germline V gene (reference sequence). Trimming stripped 1 base from V and 5 bases from J, with 21 bases between. This CDR3 reads CSARAPGGGAKDQPQHF. CDR3 in DNA: TGCAGTGCTAGAGCCCCAGGTGGGGGGGCTAAGGATCAGCCCCAGCATTTT.

In this sample, this clonotype turned up many times. The chain links TRBV5-6 to TRBJ1-5, with D unresolved. Trimming cost V 4 bases and J 4 bases, with 12 bases left between them. The CDR3 runs to 14 residues. Germline V CDR1 and CDR2: SGHDT, YYEEEE. CDR3 bases: TGTGCCAGCAGCCTCCCCCGGCTGAATCAGCCCCAGCATTTT. It translates to CASSLPRLNQPQHF.

The genes are TRBV12-3 or TRBV12-4 and TRBJ2-7; tentatively, D is TRBD1 (6 bases). V was shortened by 6 bases and J by 3 bases, with 12 bases between the two germline ends. The CDR3 consists of 13 residues. The CDR3 bases are TGTGCCAGCAGCCGGGACACTCACTACGAGCAGTACTTC. It encodes CASSRDTHYEQYF.

There are a few counts of this clonotype. The CDR3 nucleotides read TGTGCCAGCAGCTTCCGGGATCGATCTGGAAACACCATATATTTT. Its translation: CASSFRDRSGNTIYF. The J gene is TRBJ1-3, the V gene TRBV5-6; no firm D call. This CDR3 contains 15 residues. Trimming cost V 2 bases and J 1 base, with 10 bases left between them. Germline loops: CDR1 SGHDT, CDR2 YYEEEE.

This clonotype came up many times. The rearrangement links TRBV20-1 to TRBJ2-3, with a tentative D call TRBD2 (5 bases). The CDR3 contains 13 residues. V gave up 6 bases and J gave up 5 bases, with 15 bases separating them. Germline lookup yields CDR1 DFQATT and CDR2 SNEGSKA (reference sequence). The CDR3 DNA sequence: TGCAGTGCCACGGACTCGCTTGTAGATACGCAGTATTTT. It is translated as CSATDSLVDTQYF.

This clonotype was detected many times. V is TRBV28 and J is TRBJ2-7; the D is unclear. Per the germline V gene, CDR1 is MDHEN and CDR2 is SYDVKM. V was cut by 3 bases and J by 2 bases, with 11 bases left in between. This CDR3 contains 14 residues. The CDR3, as DNA: TGTGCCAGCAGTTTTGTTAATGTCGCCTACGAGCAGTACTTC. Protein product: CASSFVNVAYEQYF.

The table lists this clonotype with a few counts. The chain carries TRBV27 and TRBJ2-3, with 7 bases matching TRBD2. V lost 6 bases to trimming and J lost 3 bases; unmatched junction nucleotides: 6. CDR1 is MNHEY and CDR2 is SMNVEV in the germline V gene (reference sequence). The CDR3 covers 14 residues. CDR3 region: CASSGGTKTDTQYF. CDR3 nucleotides: TGTGCCAGCAGCGGAGGGACTAAGACAGATACGCAGTATTTT.

This clonotype occurred many times. The chain is built from TRBV18 and TRBJ2-2; tentative D call: TRBD2 (5 bases). Trimming left V 2 bases short and J 5 bases short, with 9 bases between. The CDR3 is 14 amino acids. CDR1 is KGHSH, CDR2 LQKENI, per germline. CDR3 nucleotides: TGTGCCAGCTCACCATTCCCGGGGACCGGGGAGCTGTTTTTT. Its protein is CASSPFPGTGELFF.

This clonotype was seen more than once but under ten times. The rearrangement links TRBV20-1 to TRBJ2-7, with D perhaps TRBD1 or TRBD2 (5 bases each). The CDR3 runs to 12 residues. Trimming took 7 bases from V and 5 from J, leaving 15 bases between them. Germline loops: CDR1 DFQATT, CDR2 SNEGSKA (reference sequence). This CDR3 reads CSERGRGDEQYF. In DNA form, the CDR3 reads TGCAGTGAGAGAGGGCGAGGGGACGAGCAGTACTTC.

Points on this clonotype: A much larger clonotype is one base distant, so this may be a read error. The chain employs TRBV4-2 and TRBJ2-5; 7 positions agree with TRBD2. Germline CDR1 reads LGHNA; CDR2 reads YNFKEQ. CDR3 length: 14 residues. CDR3 in amino acids: CASSQGAGPETKYF. Here the CDR3 DNA reads TGTGCCAGCAGCCAAGGAGCGGGACCGGAGACCAAGTACTTC.

This chain uses TRBV11-2 with TRBJ2-5; TRBD1 is a possible D gene (6 bases). CDR1 SGHAT and CDR2 FQNNGV come from the germline V gene. The CDR3 has 14 amino acids. Trimming took 0 bases from V and 5 from J, leaving 10 bases between them. CDR3 DNA sequence: TGTGCCAGCAGCTTAGAGGGGGCTGGGGAGACCCAGTACTTC. It encodes CASSLEGAGETQYF.

At least ten counts were recorded for this clonotype. The chain has TRBV5-6 and TRBJ2-1; the match to TRBD2 covers 14 bases. This CDR3 contains 17 residues. J lost 4 bases, V lost 4 bases, and 7 bases had no gene match. CDR1 and CDR2 (germline): SGHDT, YYEEEE. The CDR3 sequence is CASSTTSGRAGYNEQFF. For the CDR3, the DNA is TGTGCCAGCAGCACGACTAGCGGGAGGGCCGGATACAATGAGCAGTTCTTC.

This clonotype was seen repeatedly, ten times or more. This chain uses TRBV12-3 or TRBV12-4 with TRBJ1-5; D might be TRBD1 (6 bases). V lost 9 bases and J 6 bases, leaving 15 bases between the germline ends. This CDR3 is 13 amino acids long. CDR3 DNA sequence: TGTGCCAGTAACGCAGGGGAGGGTCAGCCCCAGCATTTT. Its protein product is CASNAGEGQPQHF.

This clonotype appeared many times. The CDR3 bases are TGTGCCAGCACATTGACGGGGGGCGCTGAAGCTTTCTTT. Translation: CASTLTGGAEAFF. This chain uses TRBV6-1 with TRBJ1-1; tentatively, D is TRBD1 (6 bases). The CDR3 length is 13 residues. Trimming took 7 bases from V and 6 from J, leaving 15 bases between them. Germline loops: CDR1 MNHNS, CDR2 SASEGT.

The V and J genes are TRBV6-4 and TRBJ2-2, with 10 bases identical to TRBD2. This CDR3 is 16 amino acids long. The V gene end was trimmed by 6 bases and the J gene end by 3 bases; junction bases not matched to a gene: 7. CDR1 is MRHNA and CDR2 is SNTAGT in the germline V gene. The CDR3 region is CASSPGTSAYTGELFF. The CDR3 nucleotides read TGTGCCAGCAGCCCCGGGACTAGCGCGTACACCGGGGAGCTGTTTTTT.